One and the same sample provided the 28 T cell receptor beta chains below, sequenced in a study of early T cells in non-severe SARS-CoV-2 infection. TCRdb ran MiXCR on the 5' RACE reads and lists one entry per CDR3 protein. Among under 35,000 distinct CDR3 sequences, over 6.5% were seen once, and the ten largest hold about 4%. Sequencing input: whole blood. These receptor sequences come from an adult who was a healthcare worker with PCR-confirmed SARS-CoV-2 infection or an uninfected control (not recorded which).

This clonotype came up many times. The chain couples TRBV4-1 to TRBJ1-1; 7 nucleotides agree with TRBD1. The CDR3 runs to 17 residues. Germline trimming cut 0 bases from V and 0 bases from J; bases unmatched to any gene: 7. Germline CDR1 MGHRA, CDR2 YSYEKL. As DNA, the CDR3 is TGCGCCAGCAGCCAAGATCTTGAACAGGGGATGAACACTGAAGCTTTCTTT. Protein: CASSQDLEQGMNTEAFF.

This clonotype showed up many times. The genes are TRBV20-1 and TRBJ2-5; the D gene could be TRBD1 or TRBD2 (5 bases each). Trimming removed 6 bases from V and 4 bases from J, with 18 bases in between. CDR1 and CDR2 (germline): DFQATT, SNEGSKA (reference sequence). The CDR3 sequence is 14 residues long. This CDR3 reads CSAAGTTRGETQYF. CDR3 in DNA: TGCAGTGCGGCCGGGACCACTAGGGGAGAGACCCAGTACTTC.

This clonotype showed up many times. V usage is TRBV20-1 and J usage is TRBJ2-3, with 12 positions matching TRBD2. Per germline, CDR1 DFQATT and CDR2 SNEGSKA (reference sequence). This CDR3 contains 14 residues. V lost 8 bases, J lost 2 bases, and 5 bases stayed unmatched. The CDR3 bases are TGCAGTTGCGGACTAGCGGGGCTCACAGATACGCAGTATTTT. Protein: CSCGLAGLTDTQYF.

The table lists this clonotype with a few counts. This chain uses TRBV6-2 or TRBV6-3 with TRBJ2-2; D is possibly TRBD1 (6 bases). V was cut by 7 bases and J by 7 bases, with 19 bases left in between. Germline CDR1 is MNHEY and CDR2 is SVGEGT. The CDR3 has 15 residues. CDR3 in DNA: TGTGCCAGCAAGGCCTCCAGGGGTTTCGTCGGGGAGCTGTTTTTT. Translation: CASKASRGFVGELFF.

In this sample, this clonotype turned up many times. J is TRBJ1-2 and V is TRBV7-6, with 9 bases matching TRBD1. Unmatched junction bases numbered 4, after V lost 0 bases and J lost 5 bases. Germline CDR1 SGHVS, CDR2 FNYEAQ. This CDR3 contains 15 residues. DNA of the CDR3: TGTGCCAGCAGCTTAGCGGCAGGACAGGGGTATGGCTACACCTTC. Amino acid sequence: CASSLAAGQGYGYTF. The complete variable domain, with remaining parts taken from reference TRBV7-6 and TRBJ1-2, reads GAGVSQSPRYKVTKRGQDVALRCDPISGHVSLYWYRQALGQGPEFLTYFNYEAQQDKSGLPNDRFSAERPEGSISTLTIQRTEQRDSAMYRCASSLAAGQGYGYTFGSGTRLTVV.

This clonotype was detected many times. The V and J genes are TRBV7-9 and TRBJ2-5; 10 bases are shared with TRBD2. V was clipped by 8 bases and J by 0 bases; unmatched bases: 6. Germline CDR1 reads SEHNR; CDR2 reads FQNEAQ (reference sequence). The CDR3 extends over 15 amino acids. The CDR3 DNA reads TGTGCCAGCCGCCCGGGACTAGCGAACCAAGAGACCCAGTACTTC. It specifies CASRPGLANQETQYF. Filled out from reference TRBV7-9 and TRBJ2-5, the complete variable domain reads DTGVSQNPRHKITKRGQNVTFRCDPISEHNRLYWYRQTLGQGPEFLTYFQNEAQLEKSRLLSDRFSAERPKGSFSTLEIQRTEQGDSAMYLCASRPGLANQETQYFGPGTRLLVL.

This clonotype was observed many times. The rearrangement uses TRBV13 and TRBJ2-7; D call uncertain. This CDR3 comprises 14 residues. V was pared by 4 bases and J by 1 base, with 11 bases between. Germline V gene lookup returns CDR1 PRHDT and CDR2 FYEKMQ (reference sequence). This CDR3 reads CASSYGRQSYEQYF. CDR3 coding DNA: TGTGCCAGCAGCTACGGGCGGCAGTCCTACGAGCAGTACTTC.

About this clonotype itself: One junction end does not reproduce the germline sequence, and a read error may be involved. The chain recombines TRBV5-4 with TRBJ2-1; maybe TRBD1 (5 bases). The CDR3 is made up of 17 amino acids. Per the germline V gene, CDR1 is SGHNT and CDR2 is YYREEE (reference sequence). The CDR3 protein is CASSLVISGAPYNGQFF. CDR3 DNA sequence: TGTGCCAGCAGCTTGGTAATTAGTGGGGCCCCTTACAATGGGCAGTTCTTC.

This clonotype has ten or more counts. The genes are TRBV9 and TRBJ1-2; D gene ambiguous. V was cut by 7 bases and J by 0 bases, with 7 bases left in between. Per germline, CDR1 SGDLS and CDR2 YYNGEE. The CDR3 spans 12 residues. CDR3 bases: TGTGCCAGCTCGCCGGCTAACTATGGCTACACCTTC. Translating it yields CASSPANYGYTF.

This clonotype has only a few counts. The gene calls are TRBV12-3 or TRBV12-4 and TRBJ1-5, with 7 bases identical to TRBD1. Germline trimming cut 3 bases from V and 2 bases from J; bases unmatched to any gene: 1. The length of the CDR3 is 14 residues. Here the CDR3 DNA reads TGTGCCAGCAGTTTTACAGGGGGCAATCAGCCCCAGCATTTT. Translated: CASSFTGGNQPQHF.

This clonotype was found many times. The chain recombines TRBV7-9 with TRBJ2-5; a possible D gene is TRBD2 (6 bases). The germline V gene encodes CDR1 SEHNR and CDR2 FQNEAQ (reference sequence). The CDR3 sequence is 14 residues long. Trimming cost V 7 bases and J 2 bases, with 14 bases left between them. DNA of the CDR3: TGTGCCAGCACCACCTTGGCGGGACAAGAGACCCAGTACTTC. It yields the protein CASTTLAGQETQYF. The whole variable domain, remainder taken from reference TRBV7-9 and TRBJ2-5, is DTGVSQNPRHKITKRGQNVTFRCDPISEHNRLYWYRQTLGQGPEFLTYFQNEAQLEKSRLLSDRFSAERPKGSFSTLEIQRTEQGDSAMYLCASTTLAGQETQYFGPGTRLLVL.

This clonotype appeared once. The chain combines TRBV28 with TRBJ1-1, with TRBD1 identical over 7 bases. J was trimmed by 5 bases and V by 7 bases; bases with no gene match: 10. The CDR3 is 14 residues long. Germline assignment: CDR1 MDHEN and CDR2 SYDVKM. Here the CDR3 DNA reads TGTGCCAGCACCGATAGGACAGGTTGGACTGAAGCTTTCTTT. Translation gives CASTDRTGWTEAFF.

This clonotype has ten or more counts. CDR3 amino acids: CASSPSTEQFF. CDR3 nucleotide sequence: TGTGCCAGCAGCCCTAGTACCGAGCAGTTCTTC. V and J are TRBV7-2 and TRBJ2-1; D is unresolved. Germline assignment: CDR1 SGHTA and CDR2 FQGNSA. This CDR3 has 11 residues. The germline V and J ends were trimmed by 5 bases and 10 bases, with 9 bases remaining between them.

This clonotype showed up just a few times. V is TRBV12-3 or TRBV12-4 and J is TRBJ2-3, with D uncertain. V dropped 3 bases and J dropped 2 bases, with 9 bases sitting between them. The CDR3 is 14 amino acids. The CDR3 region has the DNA TGTGCCAGCAGTTTTGGCGGAGACACAGATACGCAGTATTTT. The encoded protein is CASSFGGDTDTQYF.

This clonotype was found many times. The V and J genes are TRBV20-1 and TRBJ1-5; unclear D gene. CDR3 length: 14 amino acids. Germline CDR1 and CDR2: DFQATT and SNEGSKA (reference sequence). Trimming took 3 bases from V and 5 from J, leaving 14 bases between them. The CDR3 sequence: CSASPFGSDQPQHF. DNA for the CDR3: TGCAGTGCTAGTCCTTTTGGGTCGGATCAGCCCCAGCATTTT.

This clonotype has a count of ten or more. The CDR3 protein is CASSSYSDPDTQYF. DNA of the CDR3: TGTGCCAGCAGCTCTTATAGTGATCCAGATACGCAGTATTTT. The chain recombines TRBV11-3 with TRBJ2-3; D not certain. This CDR3 region has 14 residues. The V and J ends lost 4 bases and 4 bases respectively, with 12 bases between them. Germline V gene data show CDR1 as SGHNT and CDR2 as YENEEA.

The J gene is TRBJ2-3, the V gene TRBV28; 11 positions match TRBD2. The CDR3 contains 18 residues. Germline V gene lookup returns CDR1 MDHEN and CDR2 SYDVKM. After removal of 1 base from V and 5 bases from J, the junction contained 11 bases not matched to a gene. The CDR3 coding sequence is TGTGCCAGCAGTTTATACTTACTAGCGGGAGTAGAGAGAGATACGCAGTATTTT. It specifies CASSLYLLAGVERDTQYF.

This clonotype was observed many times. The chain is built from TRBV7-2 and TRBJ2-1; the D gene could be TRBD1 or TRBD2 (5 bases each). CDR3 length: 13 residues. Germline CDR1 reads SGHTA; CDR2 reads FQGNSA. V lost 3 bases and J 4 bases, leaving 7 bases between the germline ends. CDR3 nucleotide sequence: TGTGCCAGCAGCTTGGGACCTTACAATGAGCAGTTCTTC. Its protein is CASSLGPYNEQFF.

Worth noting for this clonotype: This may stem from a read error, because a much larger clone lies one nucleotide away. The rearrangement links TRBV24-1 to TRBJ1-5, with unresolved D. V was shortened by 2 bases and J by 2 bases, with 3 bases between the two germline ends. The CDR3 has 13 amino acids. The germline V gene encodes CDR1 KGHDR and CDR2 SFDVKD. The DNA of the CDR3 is TGTGCCACCAGTGATTCAGGCAATCAGCCCCAGCATTTT. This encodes CATSDSGNQPQHF.

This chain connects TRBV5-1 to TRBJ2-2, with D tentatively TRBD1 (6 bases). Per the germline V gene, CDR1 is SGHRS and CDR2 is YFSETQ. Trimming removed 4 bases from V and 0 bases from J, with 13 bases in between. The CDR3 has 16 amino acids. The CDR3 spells CASSPGASANTGELFF. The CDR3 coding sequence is TGCGCCAGCAGCCCAGGGGCATCGGCGAACACCGGGGAGCTGTTTTTT.

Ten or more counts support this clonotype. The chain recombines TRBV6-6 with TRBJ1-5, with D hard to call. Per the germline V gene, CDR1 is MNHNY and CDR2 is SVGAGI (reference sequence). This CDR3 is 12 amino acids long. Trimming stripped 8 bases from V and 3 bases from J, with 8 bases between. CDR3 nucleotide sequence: TGTGCCAGCGAGGCACCCAATCAGCCCCAGCATTTT. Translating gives CASEAPNQPQHF.

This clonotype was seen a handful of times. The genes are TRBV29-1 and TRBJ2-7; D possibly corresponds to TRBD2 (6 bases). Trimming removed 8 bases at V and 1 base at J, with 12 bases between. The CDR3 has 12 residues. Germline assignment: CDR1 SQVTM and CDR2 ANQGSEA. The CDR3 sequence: CSPGGVSYEQYF. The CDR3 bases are TGCAGCCCCGGCGGGGTGTCCTACGAGCAGTACTTC.

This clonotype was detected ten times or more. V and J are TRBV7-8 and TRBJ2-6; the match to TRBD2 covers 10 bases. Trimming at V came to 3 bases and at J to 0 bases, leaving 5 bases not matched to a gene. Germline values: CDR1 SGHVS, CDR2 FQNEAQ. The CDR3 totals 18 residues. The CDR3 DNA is TGTGCCAGCAGCTTGCTAGCGGGGGCAGTCTCTGGGGCCAACGTCCTGACTTTC. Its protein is CASSLLAGAVSGANVLTF.

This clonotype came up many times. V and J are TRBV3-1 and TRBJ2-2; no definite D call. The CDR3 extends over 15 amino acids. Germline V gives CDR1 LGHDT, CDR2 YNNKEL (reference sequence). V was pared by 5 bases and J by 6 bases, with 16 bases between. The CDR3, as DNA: TGTGCCAGCAGCAAGGCCGCCGCTGAACCCGGGGAGCTGTTTTTT. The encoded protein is CASSKAAAEPGELFF.

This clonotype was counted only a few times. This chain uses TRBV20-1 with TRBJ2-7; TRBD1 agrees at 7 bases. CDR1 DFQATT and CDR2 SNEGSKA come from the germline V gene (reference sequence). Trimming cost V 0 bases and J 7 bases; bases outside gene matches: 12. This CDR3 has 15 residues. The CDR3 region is CSARDSNSPRGEQYF. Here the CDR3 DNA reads TGCAGTGCTAGAGATTCGAATTCCCCCAGGGGGGAGCAGTACTTC.

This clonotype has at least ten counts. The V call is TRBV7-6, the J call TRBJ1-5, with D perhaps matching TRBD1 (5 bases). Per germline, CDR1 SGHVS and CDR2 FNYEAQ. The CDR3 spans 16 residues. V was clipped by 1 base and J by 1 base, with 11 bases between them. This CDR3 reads CASSLGPRESNQPQHF. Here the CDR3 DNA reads TGTGCCAGCAGCTTAGGCCCCAGGGAGAGCAATCAGCCCCAGCATTTT. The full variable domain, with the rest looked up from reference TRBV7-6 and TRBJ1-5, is GAGVSQSPRYKVTKRGQDVALRCDPISGHVSLYWYRQALGQGPEFLTYFNYEAQQDKSGLPNDRFSAERPEGSISTLTIQRTEQRDSAMYRCASSLGPRESNQPQHFGDGTRLSIL.

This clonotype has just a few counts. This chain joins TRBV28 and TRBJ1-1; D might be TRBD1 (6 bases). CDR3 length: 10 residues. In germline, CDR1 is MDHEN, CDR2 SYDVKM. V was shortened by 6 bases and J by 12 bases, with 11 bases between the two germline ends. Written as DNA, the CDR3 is TGTGCCAGCAGGCAACAGGGTACTTTCTTT. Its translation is CASRQQGTFF.

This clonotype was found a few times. This CDR3 is CASSSSGGPYNEQFF. The DNA of the CDR3 is TGTGCCAGCAGCTCCAGCGGGGGCCCCTACAATGAGCAGTTCTTC. The J gene is TRBJ2-1, the V gene TRBV7-3, with 8 positions matching TRBD2. V lost 4 bases and J lost 2; bases outside the gene matches: 4. CDR3 length: 15 residues. CDR1 SGHTA and CDR2 FQGTGA come from the germline V gene.